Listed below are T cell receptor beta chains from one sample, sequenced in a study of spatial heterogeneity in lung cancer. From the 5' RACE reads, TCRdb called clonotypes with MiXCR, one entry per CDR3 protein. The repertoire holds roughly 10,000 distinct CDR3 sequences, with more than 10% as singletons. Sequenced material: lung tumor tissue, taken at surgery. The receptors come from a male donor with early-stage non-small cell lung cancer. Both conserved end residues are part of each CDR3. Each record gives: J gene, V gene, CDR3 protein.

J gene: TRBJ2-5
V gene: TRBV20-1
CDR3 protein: CSASRGSETQYF

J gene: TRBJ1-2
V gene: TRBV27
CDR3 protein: CASSGTGREGYTF

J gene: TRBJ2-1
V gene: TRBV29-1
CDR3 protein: CSVEDRLREQFF

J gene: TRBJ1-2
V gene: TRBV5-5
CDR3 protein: CASSSVSYGYTF

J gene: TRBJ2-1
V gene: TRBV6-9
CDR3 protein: CASGRNEQFF

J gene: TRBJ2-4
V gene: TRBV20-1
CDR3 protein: CSARSGSASNIQYF

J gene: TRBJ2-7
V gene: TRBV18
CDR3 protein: CASSPPPETNSYEQYF

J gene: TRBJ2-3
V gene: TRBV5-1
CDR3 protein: CASSLEADTQYF

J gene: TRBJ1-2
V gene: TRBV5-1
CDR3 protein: CASSTTGEASGYTF

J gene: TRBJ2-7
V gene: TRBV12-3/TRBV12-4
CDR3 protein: CASTGSGSGYEQYF

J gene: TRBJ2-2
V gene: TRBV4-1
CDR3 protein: CASSPRRTGPNTGELFF

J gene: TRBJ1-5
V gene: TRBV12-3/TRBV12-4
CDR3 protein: CASLGQPNQPQHF

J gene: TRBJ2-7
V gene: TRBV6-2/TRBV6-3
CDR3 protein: CASSYSMVQRHTGEQYF

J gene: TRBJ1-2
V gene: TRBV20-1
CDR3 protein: CSARDRGKNYGYTF

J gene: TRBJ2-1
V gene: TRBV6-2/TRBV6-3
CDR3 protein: CASSYPGRQSNSYNEQFF

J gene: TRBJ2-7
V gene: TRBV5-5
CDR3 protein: CASSLRRDLYSYEQYF

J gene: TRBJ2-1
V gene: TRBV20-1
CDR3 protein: CSATSGTSNSYNEQFF

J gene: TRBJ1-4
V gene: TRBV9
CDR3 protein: CASSAGTGGTGDEKLFF

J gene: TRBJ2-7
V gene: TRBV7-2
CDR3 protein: CASSLGGISYEQYF

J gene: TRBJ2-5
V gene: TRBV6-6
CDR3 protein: CASSYGQSQETQYF

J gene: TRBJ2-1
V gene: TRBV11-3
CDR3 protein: CASGPPRAVISEQFF

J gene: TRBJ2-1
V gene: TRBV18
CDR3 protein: CASTHRQGALNEQFF

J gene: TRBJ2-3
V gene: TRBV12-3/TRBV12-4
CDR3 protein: CASITDRGRADTQYF

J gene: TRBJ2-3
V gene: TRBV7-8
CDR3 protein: CASSLVGGQGTDTQYF

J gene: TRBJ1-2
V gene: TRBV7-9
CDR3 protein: CASSRPGTDDHGYTF

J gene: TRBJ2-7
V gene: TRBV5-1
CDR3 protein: CASSLGPVDAQYF